This T cell receptor (beta chain) was documented in a study of blood T cell repertoires in COVID-19. Study background: The samples span acute and convalescent COVID-19 from the United States, Italy and Spain. PBMCs, B-cell-depleted T cells, or T cells provided the cDNA or gDNA that made up the material.

Data came from immunoSEQ multiplex PCR; TCRdb stores just in-frame clones and leaves some out. The top ten clones hold 7.7% of a sample with 110,000 or so clones, roughly 87% of them seen once. V gave up 1 base and J gave up 4 bases; unmatched junction bases: 5. Germline-derived CDR1 and CDR2 are MGHRA and YSYEKL. This CDR3 spans 16 amino acids. The chain links TRBV4-1 to TRBJ2-3, with TRBD2 identical over 10 bases. Sequencing was done on a sample of peripheral blood. This receptor was obtained from a human donor in a cohort sampled during active COVID-19. CDR3 DNA sequence: TGCGCCAGCAGCCAAGCAGCGGGGGGGCCCGCAGATACGCAGTATTTT. Its translation is CASSQAAGGPADTQYF.